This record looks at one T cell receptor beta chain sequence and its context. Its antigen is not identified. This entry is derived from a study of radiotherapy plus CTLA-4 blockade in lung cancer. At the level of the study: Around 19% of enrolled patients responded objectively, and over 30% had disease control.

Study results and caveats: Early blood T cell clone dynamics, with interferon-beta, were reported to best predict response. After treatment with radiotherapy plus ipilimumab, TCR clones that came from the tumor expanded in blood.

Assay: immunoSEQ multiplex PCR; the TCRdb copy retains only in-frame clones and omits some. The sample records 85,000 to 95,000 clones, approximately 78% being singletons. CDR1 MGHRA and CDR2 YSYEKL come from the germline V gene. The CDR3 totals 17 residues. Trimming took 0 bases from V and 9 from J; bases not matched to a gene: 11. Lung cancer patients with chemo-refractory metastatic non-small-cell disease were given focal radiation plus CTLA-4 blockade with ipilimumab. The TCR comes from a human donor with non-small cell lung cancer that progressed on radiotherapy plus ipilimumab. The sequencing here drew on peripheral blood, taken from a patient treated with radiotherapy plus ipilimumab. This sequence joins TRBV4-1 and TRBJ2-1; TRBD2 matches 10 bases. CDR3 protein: CASSQEVASGSGGEQFF. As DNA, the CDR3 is TGCGCCAGCAGCCAAGAGGTAGCTAGCGGGAGCGGGGGTGAGCAGTTCTTC.